These 8 T cell receptor beta chains were sequenced from one sample in a study of graft-versus-host responses after intestinal transplantation. Some clones are missing from TCRdb's copy, which holds only in-frame ones; the method was immunoSEQ multiplex PCR. Of over 20,000 clones listed, roughly nine tenths are singletons. The sample in question was PBMCs, obtained approximately 65 days after intestinal transplantation. The receptors stem from a human patient who received an intestinal transplant, so some T cells may come from the graft donor.

The chain is built from TRBV14 and TRBJ2-7, with 8 bases lining up with TRBD2. CDR3 size: 15 residues. CDR1 is SGHDN, CDR2 FVKESK, per germline. Trimming cost V 1 base and J 1 base; bases outside gene matches: 3. In DNA, the CDR3 is TGTGCCAGCAGCCAAGGTCGGGGGGGTTCCTACGAGCAGTACTTC. This codes for CASSQGRGGSYEQYF.

V usage is TRBV10-2 and J usage is TRBJ2-1; a possible D gene is TRBD1 (6 bases). This CDR3 has 15 amino acids. Germline CDR1 is WSHSY and CDR2 is SAAADI. Between the trimmed V and J ends, which lost 0 bases and 0 bases, there was a span of 6 bases. CDR3 nucleotide sequence: TGCGCCAGCAGTGAGTCAGGGGGCTCCTACAATGAGCAGTTCTTC. It specifies CASSESGGSYNEQFF.

On this clone: The sample contains more than one DNA sequence encoding this CDR3. The chain combines TRBV7-7 with TRBJ2-7, with TRBD2 identical over 7 bases. V trimming: 5 bases; J trimming: 6 bases; junction bases outside the gene matches: 7. The CDR3 covers 13 residues. CDR1 is SSHAT, CDR2 FNYEAQ, per germline (reference sequence). Written as DNA, the CDR3 is TGTGCCAGCAGCCCCGGGGAGGGGAGCGAGCAGTACTTC. Translation: CASSPGEGSEQYF.

The chain employs TRBV9 and TRBJ2-7; possible D gene TRBD1, 5 bases. This CDR3 is built from 15 residues. The germline CDR1 and CDR2 sequences are SGDLS and YYNGEE. V was trimmed by 3 bases and J by 3 bases, leaving 16 bases between them. CDR3 coding DNA: TGTGCCAGCAGCGCTCTCCCCGGGCAGGGCTACGAGCAGTACTTC. Amino acids: CASSALPGQGYEQYF.

The rearrangement links TRBV6-5 to TRBJ2-3; 9 nucleotides align to TRBD2. CDR3 length equals 16 residues. Germline assignment: CDR1 MNHEY and CDR2 SVGAGI. V trimming: 2 bases; J trimming: 1 base; junction bases outside the gene matches: 4. The CDR3 nucleotides read TGTGCCAGCAGTTACGGGGCTAGCGGGGGCACAGATACGCAGTATTTT. Protein: CASSYGASGGTDTQYF.

This sequence joins TRBV29-1 and TRBJ2-5; TRBD1 matches 7 bases. Trimming took 7 bases from V and 4 from J; bases not matched to a gene: 9. Germline V gene lookup returns CDR1 SQVTM and CDR2 ANQGSEA. This CDR3 has 13 residues. The CDR3 bases are TGCAGCGCCACAGTAGGGGGCCGAGAGACCCAGTACTTC. Its protein is CSATVGGRETQYF.

V usage is TRBV15 and J usage is TRBJ1-3; unclear D gene. Germline lookup yields CDR1 LNHNV and CDR2 YYDKDF (reference sequence). This CDR3 has 17 residues. Trimming stripped 0 bases from V and 2 bases from J, with 14 bases between. DNA of the CDR3: TGTGCCACCAGCAGAGATTGGGAGAGAGGGCCTGGAAACACCATATATTTT. It is translated as CATSRDWERGPGNTIYF.

This clone was observed once. The V call is TRBV5-5, the J call TRBJ1-2, with D possibly TRBD1 on 5 matching bases. The germline gives CDR1 SGHKS, CDR2 YYEKEE (reference sequence). The length of the CDR3 is 17 residues. V was trimmed by 1 base and J by 5 bases, leaving 21 bases between them. The CDR3 sequence is CASSLSPQGLLLYGYTF. The CDR3 region has the DNA TGTGCCAGCAGCTTGTCCCCCCAGGGCCTCCTGTTGTATGGCTACACCTTC.